The entry below gives a single TCR beta chain sequence along with its context. What it binds is not known. Germline V gene lookup returns CDR1 LGHDT and CDR2 YNNKEL (reference sequence). The CDR3 length is 16 residues. V lost 0 bases and J 4 bases, leaving 13 bases between the germline ends. The treatment denotes: 19 received Ad26.COV2.S at low or high dose, single or two shots; roughly 5 received placebo; per-sample allocation not given. Samples analyzed were those drawn on day 63 after the first vaccine or placebo injection. Adults aged 18-55 years in Boston included the donor. These data come from a study of Ad26.COV2.S vaccination and SARS-CoV-2 variants. Study overall: Doses of Ad26.COV2.S were injected into muscle once or twice, 56 days apart.

The table came from immunoSEQ multiplex PCR; TCRdb's copy has only in-frame clones and leaves some out. The sample holds under 600,000 clones, about 89% seen once. Study findings and constraints: The study found similar non-spike TCR breadth in vaccine and placebo recipients. Marked by substantial breadth, spike-specific CD8+ and CD4+ T cell responses were reportedly seen after vaccination.

The chain has TRBV3-1 (or the pseudogene TRBV3-2) and TRBJ2-1; D remains unclear. The source of this sequence is a person aged 18-65 years who received the Ad26.COV2.S COVID-19 vaccine or a placebo. The starting material was peripheral blood, obtained in a trial of Ad26.COV2.S vaccine versus placebo. This CDR3 reads CASSQDLGGAYNEQFF. The CDR3 DNA is TGTGCCAGCAGCCAAGATCTGGGCGGAGCTTACAATGAGCAGTTCTTC.